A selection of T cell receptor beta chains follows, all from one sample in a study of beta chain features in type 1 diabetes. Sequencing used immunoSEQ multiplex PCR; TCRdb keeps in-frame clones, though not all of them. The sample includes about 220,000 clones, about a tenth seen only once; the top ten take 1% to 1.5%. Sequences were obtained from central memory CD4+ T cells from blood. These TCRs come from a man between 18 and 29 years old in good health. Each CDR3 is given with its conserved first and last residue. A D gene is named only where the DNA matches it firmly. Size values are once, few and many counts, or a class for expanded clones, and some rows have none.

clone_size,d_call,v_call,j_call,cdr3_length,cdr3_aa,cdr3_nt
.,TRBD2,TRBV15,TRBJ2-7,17,CATSREFGASGSYEQYF,TGTGCCACCAGCAGAGAATTCGGCGCTAGCGGATCTTACGAGCAGTACTTC
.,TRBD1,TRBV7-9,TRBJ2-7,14,CASSQGQNFYEQYF,TGTGCCAGCAGCCAGGGACAGAATTTCTACGAGCAGTACTTC
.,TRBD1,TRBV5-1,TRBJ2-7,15,CASSPTGTGGNEQYF,TGCGCCAGCAGCCCGACCGGGACAGGGGGCAACGAGCAGTACTTC
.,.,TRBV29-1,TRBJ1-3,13,CSVEGECGNTIYF,TGCAGCGTTGAGGGGGAATGCGGAAACACCATATATTTT
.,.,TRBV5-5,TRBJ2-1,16,CASSMGGGDSYNEQFF,TGTGCCAGCAGCATGGGGGGCGGGGACTCCTACAATGAGCAGTTCTTC
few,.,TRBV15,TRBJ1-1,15,CATSRDQQGSTEAFF,TGTGCCACCAGCAGAGATCAGCAGGGCAGCACTGAAGCTTTCTTT
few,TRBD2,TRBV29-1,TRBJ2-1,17,CSVEAQIGRESRGEQFF,TGCAGCGTAGAAGCACAAATCGGGCGGGAGAGTCGTGGTGAGCAGTTCTTC
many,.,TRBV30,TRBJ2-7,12,CAWSGGRSEQYF,TGTGCCTGGAGCGGGGGGCGAAGCGAGCAGTACTTC
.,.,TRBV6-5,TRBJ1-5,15,CASRIRIYSNQPQHF,TGTGCCAGCAGGATCAGGATCTATAGCAATCAGCCCCAGCATTTT
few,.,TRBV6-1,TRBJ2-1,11,CASSYLGALFF,TGTGCCAGCAGTTATTTGGGGGCCCTGTTCTTC
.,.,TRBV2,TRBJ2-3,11,CASSLGDTQYF,TGTGCCAGCTCCCTGGGAGATACGCAGTATTTT
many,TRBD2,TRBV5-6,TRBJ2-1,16,CASSLVTSGQWGEQFF,TGTGCCAGCAGCTTGGTTACTAGCGGGCAATGGGGTGAGCAGTTCTTC
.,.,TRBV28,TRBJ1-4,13,CASSPGSYEKLFF,TGTGCCAGCAGTCCCGGGAGTTATGAAAAACTGTTTTTT
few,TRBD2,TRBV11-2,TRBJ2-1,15,CASSLRIAGYNEQFF,TGTGCCAGCAGCTTAAGGATAGCGGGATACAATGAGCAGTTCTTC
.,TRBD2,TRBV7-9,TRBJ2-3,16,CASSLLAGGWTDTQYF,TGTGCCAGCAGCTTACTAGCGGGAGGTTGGACAGATACGCAGTATTTT
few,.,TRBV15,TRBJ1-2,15,CATSRGGDLALGYTF,TGTGCCACCAGCAGAGGCGGGGACCTGGCGTTAGGCTACACCTTC
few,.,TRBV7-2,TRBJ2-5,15,CASSLVAETVETQYF,TGTGCCAGCAGCTTAGTAGCGGAGACGGTGGAGACCCAGTACTTC
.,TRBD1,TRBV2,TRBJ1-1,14,CASSYRGQNTEAFF,TGTGCCAGCAGTTACAGGGGGCAGAACACTGAAGCTTTCTTT
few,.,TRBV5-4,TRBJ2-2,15,CASSSAGGNTGELFF,TGTGCCAGCTCCTCTGCGGGCGGAAACACCGGGGAGCTGTTTTTT
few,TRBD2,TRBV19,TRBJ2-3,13,CASRGGSADTQYF,TGTGCCAGTAGGGGCGGGAGCGCAGATACGCAGTATTTT
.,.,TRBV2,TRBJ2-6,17,CASSGIRLNSGANVLTF,TGTGCCAGCAGTGGGATCAGGCTAAACTCTGGGGCCAACGTCCTGACTTTC
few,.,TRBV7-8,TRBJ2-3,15,CASTRRGLGTDTQYF,TGTGCCAGCACCCGGAGGGGGCTGGGAACAGATACGCAGTATTTT
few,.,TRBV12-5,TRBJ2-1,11,CASGFDGEQFF,TGTGCTAGTGGTTTCGACGGTGAGCAGTTCTTC
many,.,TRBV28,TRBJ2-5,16,CASSRLKPGGQETQYF,TGTGCCAGCAGCCGACTGAAACCCGGGGGTCAAGAGACCCAGTACTTC
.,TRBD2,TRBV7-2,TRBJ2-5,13,CASSPGTSGTQYF,TGTGCCAGCAGTCCTGGGACTAGCGGGACCCAGTACTTC
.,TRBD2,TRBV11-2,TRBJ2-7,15,CASSLEGGRRGEQYF,TGTGCCAGCAGCTTAGAGGGCGGGAGGAGAGGGGAGCAGTACTTC
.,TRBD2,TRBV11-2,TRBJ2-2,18,CASSLGGTSGRGTGELFF,TGTGCCAGCAGCTTAGGGGGGACTAGCGGGAGAGGCACCGGGGAGCTGTTTTTT
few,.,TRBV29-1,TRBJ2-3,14,CSVGVGSYTDTQYF,TGCAGCGTTGGCGTTGGGAGCTACACAGATACGCAGTATTTT
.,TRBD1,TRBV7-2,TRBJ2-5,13,CASSSQGAQTQYF,TGTGCCAGCAGCTCCCAGGGGGCACAGACCCAGTACTTC
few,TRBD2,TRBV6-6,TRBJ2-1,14,CAISEPGLEGMKFF,TGTGCCATCAGTGAGCCGGGACTAGAGGGTATGAAGTTCTTC
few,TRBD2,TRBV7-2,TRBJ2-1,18,CASSLGLAGGPVSREQFF,TGTGCCAGCAGCTTAGGACTAGCGGGAGGGCCGGTATCCCGTGAGCAGTTCTTC
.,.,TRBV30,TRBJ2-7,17,CAWSLPTGTPSSYEQYF,TGTGCCTGGAGTCTACCAACCGGGACTCCTTCCTCCTACGAGCAGTACTTC
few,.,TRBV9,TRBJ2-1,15,CASSAHLGSYNEQFF,TGTGCCAGCAGCGCTCACCTAGGCTCCTACAATGAGCAGTTCTTC
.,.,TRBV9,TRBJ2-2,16,CASSVGAGANTGELFF,TGTGCCAGCAGCGTAGGGGCAGGCGCGAACACCGGGGAGCTGTTTTTT
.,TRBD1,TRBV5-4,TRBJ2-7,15,CASSQGTGISYEQYF,TGTGCCAGCAGCCAAGGGACAGGTATCTCCTACGAGCAGTACTTC
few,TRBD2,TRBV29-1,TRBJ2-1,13,CSVRTSGVNEQFF,TGCAGCGTTAGGACTAGCGGGGTCAATGAGCAGTTCTTC
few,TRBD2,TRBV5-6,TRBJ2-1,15,CASSAPGLPYNEQFF,TGTGCCAGCAGCGCGCCGGGACTACCCTACAATGAGCAGTTCTTC
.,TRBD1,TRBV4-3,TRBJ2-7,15,CASSQGVQGQWVQYF,TGCGCCAGCAGCCAAGGAGTACAGGGGCAATGGGTGCAGTACTTC
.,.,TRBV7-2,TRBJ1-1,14,CASSQGGSNTEAFF,TGTGCCAGCAGCCAGGGAGGGTCGAACACTGAAGCTTTCTTT
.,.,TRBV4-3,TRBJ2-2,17,CASSQDSAGQNTGELFF,TGCGCCAGCAGCCAAGATTCAGCGGGACAGAACACCGGGGAGCTGTTTTTT
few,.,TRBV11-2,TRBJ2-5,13,CASSPRTQETQYF,TGTGCCAGCAGCCCCAGGACGCAAGAGACCCAGTACTTC
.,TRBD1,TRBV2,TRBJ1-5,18,CASSEADRGPFGNQPQHF,TGTGCCAGCAGTGAAGCAGACAGGGGCCCGTTCGGCAATCAGCCCCAGCATTTT
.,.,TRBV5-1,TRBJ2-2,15,CASSLMSRVTGELFF,TGCGCCAGCAGTCTCATGAGTAGGGTCACCGGGGAGCTGTTTTTT
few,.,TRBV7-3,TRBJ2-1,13,CASSSDSLNEQFF,TGTGCCAGCAGCTCAGACAGTCTGAATGAGCAGTTCTTC
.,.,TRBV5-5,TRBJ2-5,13,CASSSGPPETQYF,TGTGCCAGCAGCTCAGGTCCTCCGGAGACCCAGTACTTC
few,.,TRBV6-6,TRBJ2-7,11,CASSYSIEQYF,TGTGCCAGCAGTTACTCGATCGAGCAGTACTTC